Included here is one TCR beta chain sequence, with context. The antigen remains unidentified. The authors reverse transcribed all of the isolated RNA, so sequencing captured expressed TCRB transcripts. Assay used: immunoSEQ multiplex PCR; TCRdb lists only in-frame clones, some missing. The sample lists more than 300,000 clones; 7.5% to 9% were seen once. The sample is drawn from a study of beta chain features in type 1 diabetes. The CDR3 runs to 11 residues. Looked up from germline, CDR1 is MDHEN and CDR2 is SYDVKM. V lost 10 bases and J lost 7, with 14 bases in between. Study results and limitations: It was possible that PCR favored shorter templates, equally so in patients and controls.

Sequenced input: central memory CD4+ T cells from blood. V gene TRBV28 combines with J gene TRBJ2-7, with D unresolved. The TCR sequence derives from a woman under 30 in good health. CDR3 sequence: CATARVGEQYF. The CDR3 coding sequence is TGTGCCACCGCCCGGGTGGGTGAGCAGTACTTC.